Following are 21 T cell receptor beta chains from one sample sequenced in a study of blood T cell repertoires in COVID-19. TCRdb's table, derived via immunoSEQ multiplex PCR, lists solely in-frame clones and lacks some. The table has roughly 170,000 clones, approximately 84% seen once. The sequenced material came from peripheral blood. These receptors all come from a woman aged 45-65 years with COVID-19, enrolled during active disease.

The gene calls are TRBV30 and TRBJ2-4; D is unclear. Trimming left V 1 base short and J 0 bases short, with 7 bases between. Germline loops: CDR1 GTSNPN, CDR2 SVGIG (reference sequence). This CDR3 region has 14 residues. The CDR3 sequence is CAWSGGLAKNIQYF. Here the CDR3 DNA reads TGTGCCTGGAGTGGTGGGCTAGCCAAAAACATTCAGTACTTC.

This clone was counted only a few times. The chain is built from TRBV2 and TRBJ2-7; 7 nucleotides match TRBD1. Trimming cost V 11 bases and J 5 bases; bases outside gene matches: 15. CDR1 and CDR2 from the germline V gene are SNHLY and FYNNEI. The CDR3 extends over 14 amino acids. Here the CDR3 DNA reads TGTGCCGTTCTACAGGGGAACTTTCTGAACGAGCAGTACTTC. Translating gives CAVLQGNFLNEQYF.

This chain uses TRBV19 with TRBJ1-1; D uncertain. This CDR3 is built from 14 residues. CDR1 is LNHDA and CDR2 is SQIVND in the germline V gene (reference sequence). Trimming cost V 3 bases and J 11 bases, with 19 bases left between them. CDR3 region: CASSIGGRAGWAFF. The CDR3 nucleotides read TGTGCCAGTAGTATTGGCGGGAGGGCAGGTTGGGCTTTCTTT.

The table lists this clone with a count of one. The rearrangement joins TRBV28 to TRBJ1-2; tentative D call: TRBD1 (6 bases). V shed 10 bases and J shed 7 bases, with 28 bases lying between them. CDR3 length equals 16 residues. Per germline, CDR1 MDHEN and CDR2 SYDVKM. The chain's CDR3 is CATSQSPTGLRFGYTF. The CDR3, as DNA: TGTGCCACCTCTCAATCCCCAACAGGGTTGCGTTTTGGCTACACCTTC.

The V call is TRBV6-2 or TRBV6-3, the J call TRBJ2-2; a weak D match, TRBD1 (8 bases). Trimming cost V 4 bases and J 2 bases, with 23 bases left between them. In germline, CDR1 is MNHEY, CDR2 SVGEGT. The CDR3 extends over 19 amino acids. The CDR3 bases are TGTGCCAGCAGTTCCCCCAGGGGGCGGCTAGCGGTTAACACCGGGGAGCTGTTTTTT. Amino acid sequence: CASSSPRGRLAVNTGELFF.

The rearrangement uses TRBV30 and TRBJ2-7; TRBD1 agrees at 7 bases. This CDR3 spans 14 amino acids. CDR1 and CDR2 from the germline V gene are GTSNPN and SVGIG (reference sequence). V lost 5 bases, J lost 2 bases, and 9 bases stayed unmatched. The CDR3 here is CAWAVTGSTYEQYF. CDR3 DNA sequence: TGTGCCTGGGCCGTGACAGGGAGTACCTACGAGCAGTACTTC.

This clone occurred once. This chain joins TRBV5-1 and TRBJ1-4; perhaps TRBD1 as D (5 bases). From germline, CDR1 is SGHRS and CDR2 YFSETQ. V lost 0 bases to trimming and J lost 8 bases, with 11 bases between them. This CDR3 spans 14 amino acids. CDR3 DNA: TGCGCCAGCAGCTTGGTGGGCGCAGGGGAAAAACTGTTTTTT. Translating gives CASSLVGAGEKLFF. Based on the CDR3 plus reference TRBV5-1 and TRBJ1-4, the full variable domain is KAGVTQTPRYLIKTRGQQVTLSCSPISGHRSVSWYQQTPGQGLQFLFEYFSETQRNKGNFPGRFSGRQFSNSRSEMNVSTLELGDSALYLCASSLVGAGEKLFFGSGTQLSVL.

The chain has TRBV19 and TRBJ1-4, with D maybe TRBD1 (5 bases). Germline V gene sequence: CDR1 LNHDA, CDR2 SQIVND (reference sequence). V lost 7 bases to trimming and J lost 7 bases, with 19 bases between them. The CDR3 runs to 15 residues. The CDR3 nucleotides are TGTGCCAGTACCTGGGGCAGGGTAGGCCCTGAAAAACTGTTTTTT. Amino acids: CASTWGRVGPEKLFF.

J is TRBJ1-4 and V is TRBV2; D unresolved. The CDR3 is 12 amino acids. Germline CDR1 reads SNHLY; CDR2 reads FYNNEI. Trimming stripped 6 bases from V and 7 bases from J, with 9 bases between. CDR3 loop: CASRGGFEKLFF. The CDR3 coding sequence is TGTGCCAGCAGAGGAGGGTTTGAAAAACTGTTTTTT.

Only a few counts were recorded for this clone. This chain links TRBV12-5 with TRBJ1-5, with D maybe TRBD1 (5 bases). This CDR3 is built from 14 residues. V lost 7 bases to trimming and J lost 0 bases, with 10 bases between them. The germline gives CDR1 LGHNT, CDR2 FRNRAP. The CDR3 loop reads CASAGAYSNQPQHF. CDR3 sequence (DNA): TGTGCTAGTGCTGGGGCCTATAGCAATCAGCCCCAGCATTTT.

The rearrangement joins TRBV11-2 to TRBJ2-2; 8 bases line up with TRBD2. The CDR3 sequence is 16 residues long. The V gene's germline CDR1 is SGHAT and CDR2 FQNNGV. After removal of 1 base from V and 6 bases from J, the junction contained 7 bases not matched to a gene. The CDR3 loop is CASSLVRGGPSGELFF. DNA of the CDR3: TGTGCCAGCAGCTTAGTTCGCGGGGGGCCCTCCGGGGAGCTGTTTTTT.

The rearrangement uses TRBV6-5 and TRBJ1-2; TRBD1 is a possible D gene (5 bases). Germline V CDR1 and CDR2: MNHEY, SVGAGI. The CDR3 length is 15 residues. Trimming pared 4 bases from V and 5 bases from J, leaving 17 bases between. CDR3 DNA: TGTGCCAGCAGTTCGTCGACAGCGCTGGGGTATGGCTACACCTTC. Translation: CASSSSTALGYGYTF.

This clone came up once. Sequence at one end of the junction differs from germline and may be a read error. The chain carries TRBV7-7 and TRBJ2-7, with 7 positions matching TRBD1. CDR3 size: 14 residues. The V gene's germline CDR1 is SSHAT and CDR2 FNYEAQ (reference sequence). CDR3 sequence (DNA): TGTGCTAGCAGCCCGACAGGGAATCCGTACGAGCAGTACTTC. Translated: CASSPTGNPYEQYF.

This chain connects TRBV7-8 to TRBJ2-1; 11 bases are a match to TRBD2. Germline V lookup: CDR1 SGHVS, CDR2 FQNEAQ. With V trimmed by 5 bases and J by 7 bases, 7 bases remained unmatched. CDR3 size: 15 residues. This CDR3 reads CASSRRLAGRNEQFF. In DNA form, the CDR3 reads TGTGCCAGCAGCCGCCGACTAGCGGGGAGGAATGAGCAGTTCTTC.

At least ten counts were recorded for this clone. The chain combines TRBV2 with TRBJ2-2; a possible D gene is TRBD2 (6 bases). The germline V gene has CDR1 SNHLY and CDR2 FYNNEI. V gave up 7 bases and J gave up 5 bases, with 17 bases separating them. This CDR3 contains 15 residues. CDR3 sequence (DNA): TGTGCCAGCATGTCGACCCAGGGACTGACCGGGGAGCTGTTTTTT. This sequence encodes CASMSTQGLTGELFF.

The chain carries TRBV6-5 and TRBJ2-2; D call uncertain. Trimming took 7 bases from V and 4 from J, leaving 10 bases between them. Germline V gene data show CDR1 as MNHEY and CDR2 as SVGAGI. This CDR3 has 13 amino acids. CDR3 in amino acids: CASISDFTGELFF. CDR3 nucleotide sequence: TGTGCCAGCATAAGCGATTTCACCGGGGAGCTGTTTTTT.

This sequence joins TRBV6-2 or TRBV6-3 and TRBJ1-4; no clear D. The germline V gene has CDR1 MNHEY and CDR2 SVGEGT. The CDR3 sequence is 14 residues long. Trimming took 4 bases from V and 4 from J, leaving 10 bases between them. CDR3: CASSSHSNNEKLFF. Here the CDR3 DNA reads TGTGCCAGCAGTTCTCACAGTAATAATGAAAAACTGTTTTTT.

This clone was seen only once. The chain combines TRBV11-3 with TRBJ1-4; possible D gene TRBD1, 6 bases. V lost 7 bases to trimming and J lost 2 bases, with 11 bases between them. The CDR3 loop spans 14 amino acids. Germline CDR1 and CDR2: SGHNT and YENEEA. The CDR3 DNA reads as TGTGCCAGCAAACAGGGTCCCACTAATGAAAAACTGTTTTTT. Translated, it gives CASKQGPTNEKLFF. The full variable domain, rest sourced from reference TRBV11-3 and TRBJ1-4, is EAGVVQSPRYKIIEKKQPVAFWCNPISGHNTLYWYLQNLGQGPELLIRYENEEAVDDSQLPKDRFSAERLKGVDSTLKIQPAELGDSAVYLCASKQGPTNEKLFFGSGTQLSVL.

The chain recombines TRBV2 with TRBJ1-3; possible D gene TRBD1, 6 bases. The ends were cut back, 2 bases at V and 4 bases at J, with 9 bases in the middle. Germline assignment: CDR1 SNHLY and CDR2 FYNNEI. There are 14 residues in the CDR3. In DNA form, the CDR3 reads TGTGCCAGCAGTGAACTAGGGGGAGGAAACACCATATATTTT. Protein product: CASSELGGGNTIYF.

The J gene is TRBJ2-1, the V gene TRBV11-3, with D possibly TRBD2 on 8 matching bases. V was clipped by 4 bases and J by 3 bases, with 13 bases between them. This CDR3 has 15 amino acids. Germline CDR1 and CDR2: SGHNT and YENEEA. The CDR3 loop is CASSSGGDSYNEQFF. Here the CDR3 DNA reads TGTGCCAGCAGCTCGGGGGGGGACAGCTACAATGAGCAGTTCTTC.

This chain connects TRBV3-1 (or the pseudogene TRBV3-2) to TRBJ2-7; 11 nucleotides align to TRBD1. The germline CDR1 and CDR2 sequences are LGHDT and YNNKEL (reference sequence). The CDR3 runs 12 residues. With 3 bases clipped from V and 11 bases from J, the junction kept 3 bases outside the gene matches. The CDR3 reads CASSQGQGGEYF. The CDR3 coding sequence is TGTGCCAGCAGCCAGGGACAGGGGGGAGAGTACTTC.